These T cell receptor beta chains were read from a single sample in a study of cytomegalovirus exposure and HLA in healthy donors. Produced via immunoSEQ multiplex PCR; TCRdb's table is partial and in-frame only. The table has 90,000 to 120,000 clones, around three quarters seen once; the top ten hold 7% to 8%. Material: PBMCs. The receptor source for this set is a man aged 25-40 years in good health and CMV-seronegative. Both conserved end residues are part of each CDR3. The D gene is left open where the match is weak. A row's size may be missing; if present it is once, few, many or a size class.

NA	TRBV19	TRBJ2-7	NA	CASSSGLAFSDEQYF	TGTGCCAGTAGTAGCGGACTGGCGTTCTCCGACGAGCAGTACTTC
NA	TRBV7-3	TRBJ2-3	TRBD2	CASSLTGIAGGQPYF	TGTGCCAGCAGCTTAACGGGGATAGCGGGGGGGCAACCGTATTTT
NA	TRBV19	TRBJ2-3	TRBD2	CASSMTSGADTQYF	TGTGCCAGTAGTATGACTAGCGGGGCAGATACGCAGTATTTT
NA	TRBV10-2	TRBJ2-7	TRBD2	CASSGGRGGRGEQYF	TGCGCCAGCAGTGGAGGACGGGGGGGACGGGGAGAGCAGTACTTC
NA	TRBV6-5	TRBJ2-7	NA	CASRLRDSYEQYF	TGTGCCAGCAGGCTTCGGGACTCCTACGAGCAGTACTTC
once	TRBV6-5	TRBJ2-5	NA	CASSSPLRETQYF	TGTGCCAGCAGTTCGCCTCTACGGGAGACCCAGTACTTC
many	TRBV29-1	TRBJ1-1	NA	CSTGSTEAFF	TGCAGCACTGGGAGCACTGAAGCTTTCTTT
NA	TRBV30	TRBJ1-1	NA	CAWSPSVGGGEAFF	TGTGCCTGGAGCCCTTCGGTGGGGGGGGGTGAAGCTTTCTTT
NA	TRBV7-2	TRBJ2-1	NA	CASTLGANEQFF	TGTGCCAGCACCTTGGGGGCCAATGAGCAGTTCTTC
few	TRBV6-7	TRBJ2-4	TRBD1	CASSYPETGALAKNIQYF	TGTGCCAGCAGTTATCCAGAGACAGGGGCCTTAGCCAAAAACATTCAGTACTTC
few	TRBV27	TRBJ1-4	NA	CASRQGGSNEKLFF	TGTGCCAGCCGCCAAGGGGGTTCTAATGAAAAACTGTTTTTT
NA	TRBV7-9	TRBJ1-5	TRBD1	CSSSLGGRSNQPQHF	TGTTCCAGCAGCTTAGGGGGCAGGAGCAATCAGCCCCAGCATTTT
NA	TRBV4-1	TRBJ2-7	NA	CASSLIGQSYEQYF	TGCGCCAGCAGCCTAATCGGACAGTCCTACGAGCAGTACTTC
NA	TRBV15	TRBJ1-2	NA	CATSRDFGYGYTF	TGTGCCACCAGCAGAGATTTCGGGTATGGCTACACCTTC
once	TRBV11-2	TRBJ1-1	NA	CASKQSQNTEAFF	TGTGCCAGCAAACAGAGCCAGAACACTGAAGCTTTCTTT
NA	TRBV11-2	TRBJ2-2	NA	CASNQQGGTGELFF	TGTGCCAGCAACCAACAGGGGGGGACCGGGGAGCTGTTTTTT
few	TRBV7-3	TRBJ2-3	TRBD2	CASSISGSTDTQYF	TGTGCCAGCAGCATTAGCGGGAGTACAGATACGCAGTATTTT
NA	TRBV28	TRBJ1-1	NA	CASSPNNRDKAFF	TGTGCCAGCAGCCCTAATAACAGGGATAAAGCTTTCTTT
few	TRBV9	TRBJ1-1	NA	CASSARDFTEAFF	TGTGCCAGCAGCGCAAGGGACTTCACTGAAGCTTTCTTT
NA	TRBV6-5	TRBJ2-4	NA	CASRQQGRAKNIQYF	TGTGCCAGCAGACAACAGGGTCGGGCCAAAAACATTCAGTACTTC
NA	TRBV29-1	TRBJ1-4	NA	CSGATGRNEKLFF	TGCAGCGGAGCCACAGGGCGGAATGAAAAACTGTTTTTT
NA	TRBV9	TRBJ1-6	NA	CASSPRGGGNSPLHF	TGTGCCAGCAGCCCCCGGGGGGGCGGAAATTCACCCCTCCACTTT
few	TRBV9	TRBJ2-7	TRBD2	CASSAGPGGSLYEQYF	TGTGCCAGCAGCGCGGGACCCGGCGGGAGTCTTTACGAGCAGTACTTC
few	TRBV6-1	TRBJ2-7	NA	CASSEEGDKVWGHEQYF	TGTGCCAGCAGTGAAGAGGGCGATAAAGTTTGGGGGCACGAGCAGTACTTC
few	TRBV5-1	TRBJ1-1	NA	CASSWGPQNTEAFF	TGCGCCAGCAGCTGGGGCCCCCAGAACACTGAAGCTTTCTTT
few	TRBV30	TRBJ2-2	NA	CAWSPFLTGELFF	TGTGCCTGGAGTCCCTTTCTCACCGGGGAGCTGTTTTTT
NA	TRBV27	TRBJ2-1	TRBD2	CASSPGLADEQFF	TGTGCCAGCAGCCCCGGACTAGCCGATGAGCAGTTCTTC
NA	TRBV7-7	TRBJ2-3	NA	CASSLGTVTDTQYF	TGTGCCAGCAGCTTAGGGACAGTCACAGATACGCAGTATTTT
NA	TRBV10-3	TRBJ2-2	NA	CAISESPTGITGELFF	TGTGCCATCAGTGAGTCACCTACAGGGATCACCGGGGAGCTGTTTTTT
NA	TRBV5-6	TRBJ2-2	NA	CASSLAPAGPGELFF	TGTGCCAGCAGCTTGGCCCCCGCAGGGCCCGGGGAGCTGTTTTTT
NA	TRBV14	TRBJ2-1	NA	CASSPLAASEQFF	TGTGCCAGCAGCCCCCTGGCCGCTAGTGAGCAGTTCTTC
NA	TRBV27	TRBJ1-2	TRBD1	CASSLTRQGFIDYGYTF	TGTGCCAGCAGTTTAACCCGACAGGGATTTATCGACTATGGCTACACCTTC
NA	TRBV28	TRBJ1-6	TRBD1	CASRTPGQGTPLHF	TGTGCCAGCAGGACACCGGGACAGGGGACACCCCTCCACTTT
NA	TRBV2	TRBJ2-3	TRBD2	CASKLERTSGSTDTQYF	TGTGCCAGCAAATTGGAGCGGACTAGCGGAAGCACAGATACGCAGTATTTT
few	TRBV5-8	TRBJ2-1	NA	CASSLVGTTYNEQFF	TGTGCCAGCAGCTTGGTGGGGACAACTTACAATGAGCAGTTCTTC
NA	TRBV27	TRBJ2-7	NA	CASSTTSLPYEQYF	TGTGCCAGCAGTACGACTAGTCTCCCCTACGAGCAGTACTTC
NA	TRBV23-1	TRBJ2-1	TRBD1	CASSSHGTGKLNNEQFF	TGCGCCAGCAGTTCCCACGGGACAGGGAAGCTTAACAATGAGCAGTTCTTC
NA	TRBV29-1	TRBJ1-5	NA	CSSRRQVGQPQHF	TGCAGCTCCCGAAGACAGGTCGGTCAGCCCCAGCATTTT
few	TRBV5-8	TRBJ2-1	NA	CASSLGGEQFF	TGTGCCAGCAGCTTGGGAGGTGAGCAGTTCTTC
NA	TRBV6-1	TRBJ2-3	TRBD1	CASSTPGQGSDTQYF	TGTGCCAGCAGTACCCCGGGACAGGGGTCAGATACGCAGTATTTT
once	TRBV29-1	TRBJ1-1	NA	CSVAFDRNTEAFF	TGCAGCGTCGCCTTTGACAGGAACACTGAAGCTTTCTTT
NA	TRBV7-3	TRBJ2-1	TRBD2	CASSLGTSGDEQFF	TGTGCCAGCAGCCTCGGGACTAGCGGGGATGAGCAGTTCTTC
NA	TRBV27	TRBJ2-3	TRBD1	CASSLSRTGGADTQYF	TGTGCCAGCAGTTTATCGCGGACAGGGGGCGCAGATACGCAGTATTTT
few	TRBV7-3	TRBJ2-1	NA	CASAQGGNNEQFF	TGTGCCAGCGCACAGGGGGGGAACAATGAGCAGTTCTTC
NA	TRBV19	TRBJ1-3	NA	CASMGRARNTIYF	TGTGCCAGTATGGGCAGGGCCCGAAACACCATATATTTT
NA	TRBV9	TRBJ1-1	TRBD1	CASSAQTGAGTEAFF	TGTGCCAGCAGCGCGCAGACAGGGGCGGGCACTGAAGCTTTCTTT
NA	TRBV2	TRBJ2-6	NA	CASRGGAGANVLTF	TGTGCCAGCAGGGGCGGGGCTGGGGCCAACGTCCTGACTTTC
NA	TRBV11-2	TRBJ1-2	NA	CASSLDWAGRGYTF	TGTGCCAGCAGCTTAGATTGGGCAGGGCGCGGCTACACCTTC
NA	TRBV7-9	TRBJ1-6	NA	CASSLRNNSPLHF	TGTGCCAGCAGCTTGCGCAATAATTCTCCCCTCCACTTT
NA	TRBV7-9	TRBJ2-5	TRBD1	CASSPGTEAETQYF	TGTGCCAGCAGCCCGGGGACAGAGGCAGAGACCCAGTACTTC
few	TRBV7-9	TRBJ2-5	TRBD1	CSSSQKTGGGKTQYF	TGTTCCAGCAGCCAAAAGACAGGGGGAGGAAAGACCCAGTACTTC
NA	TRBV11-2	TRBJ2-7	TRBD2	CASSDLAVAYEQYF	TGTGCCAGCAGCGACCTAGCGGTCGCCTACGAGCAGTACTTC
NA	TRBV9	TRBJ2-7	TRBD2	CASSVGPGGGPYEQYF	TGTGCCAGCAGCGTAGGGCCGGGCGGGGGGCCCTACGAGCAGTACTTC
NA	TRBV10-3	TRBJ2-2	TRBD1	CAILGGEDTGELFF	TGTGCCATCCTAGGGGGCGAAGACACCGGGGAGCTGTTTTTT
NA	TRBV10-3	TRBJ2-3	NA	CAISESGGAADTQYF	TGTGCCATCAGTGAGTCCGGCGGGGCGGCAGATACGCAGTATTTT
NA	TRBV23-1	TRBJ2-2	TRBD2	CASKGLAGNTGELFF	TGCGCCAGCAAGGGACTAGCGGGAAACACCGGGGAGCTGTTTTTT
NA	TRBV5-1	TRBJ2-7	TRBD1	CASSFASGTVNYEQYF	TGCGCCAGCAGCTTCGCCTCCGGGACAGTTAACTACGAGCAGTACTTC